A selection of T cell receptor beta chains follows, all from one sample in a study of cytomegalovirus exposure and HLA in healthy donors. Sequenced by immunoSEQ multiplex PCR; TCRdb stores in-frame clones only, minus some. The sample records about 100,000 clones, roughly 85% being singletons. The sample taken for sequencing was PBMCs. The receptors here all came from a man aged 25 to 40 in good health and CMV-seronegative. CDR3s include the opening cysteine and the closing phenylalanine or tryptophan. The D gene is left open where the match is weak. Clone size, where shown, is once, few, many, or a class for clones that have expanded.

TRBV15	TRBD2	-	TRBJ2-3	CATSSCKITSGADTQYF	TGTGCCACCAGCAGCTGTAAGATAACTAGCGGGGCAGATACGCAGTATTTT
TRBV6-5	TRBD1	-	TRBJ2-1	CASRLDRVLGNEQFF	TGTGCCAGCAGGCTGGACAGGGTTTTAGGAAATGAGCAGTTCTTC
TRBV7-2	-	-	TRBJ2-5	CASSQTGIQETQYF	TGTGCCAGCAGCCAAACAGGGATACAAGAGACCCAGTACTTC
TRBV6-5	TRBD1	-	TRBJ1-5	CASSYTGDGNQPQHF	TGTGCCAGCAGTTACACAGGGGATGGCAATCAGCCCCAGCATTTT
TRBV16	-	-	TRBJ2-7	CASSQSTADYEQYF	TGTGCCAGCAGCCAATCAACAGCCGACTACGAGCAGTACTTC
TRBV7-9	TRBD1	-	TRBJ1-1	CASSLIETGTIVNTEAFF	TGTGCCAGCAGCTTGATAGAGACAGGGACAATAGTGAACACTGAAGCTTTCTTT
TRBV27	-	-	TRBJ2-7	CASSLRGISSYEQYF	TGTGCCAGCAGTTTAAGGGGAATAAGCTCCTACGAGCAGTACTTC
TRBV4-1	-	few	TRBJ2-1	CASSQGGRSYNEQFF	TGCGCCAGCAGCCAAGGGGGGAGGTCCTACAATGAGCAGTTCTTC
TRBV30	-	-	TRBJ1-6	CAWSVSSPLHF	TGTGCCTGGAGTGTAAGCTCACCCCTCCACTTT
TRBV2	TRBD2	few	TRBJ2-5	CASSEGTSGGETQYF	TGTGCCAGCAGTGAAGGGACTAGCGGAGGAGAGACCCAGTACTTC
TRBV10-3	-	-	TRBJ2-3	CAISTLSTDTQYF	TGTGCCATCAGCACCCTTAGTACAGATACGCAGTATTTT
TRBV6-5	TRBD2	-	TRBJ2-7	CASSPGLGSYEQYF	TGTGCCAGCAGCCCCGGACTAGGGAGCTACGAGCAGTACTTC
TRBV4-2	-	-	TRBJ1-5	CASSPVLGNQPQHF	TGTGCCAGCAGCCCCGTCCTTGGCAATCAGCCCCAGCATTTT
TRBV7-8	-	-	TRBJ1-1	CASSLDLRAHTEAFF	TGTGCCAGCAGCTTAGATCTCAGGGCTCACACTGAAGCTTTCTTT
TRBV6-1	-	-	TRBJ1-1	CASSEYGSTEAFF	TGTGCCAGCAGTGAATACGGGTCCACTGAAGCTTTCTTT
TRBV7-9	TRBD1	-	TRBJ2-1	CASSLGPTGAPRNEQFF	TGTGCCAGCAGCTTAGGTCCAACAGGGGCGCCGAGGAATGAGCAGTTCTTC
TRBV19	TRBD1	-	TRBJ2-5	CASSIRDRAFGTQYF	TGTGCCAGTAGTATTCGGGACAGGGCATTTGGGACCCAGTACTTC
TRBV30	TRBD1	-	TRBJ1-5	CAWSVQGTDQPQHF	TGTGCCTGGAGTGTACAGGGGACCGATCAGCCCCAGCATTTT
TRBV27	TRBD1	-	TRBJ2-7	CASSFRDRGSYEQYF	TGTGCCAGCAGTTTCAGAGACAGGGGTTCCTACGAGCAGTACTTC